Presented here are 27 T cell receptor beta chains from one specimen sequenced in a study of cytomegalovirus exposure and HLA in healthy donors. The PCR had 60 Vbeta and 13 Jbeta primers. Sequencing used immunoSEQ multiplex PCR; TCRdb keeps in-frame clones, though not all of them. The data contain some 81,000 clones, 65% to 85% of them singletons. The sample comprised PBMCs. All receptors come from a woman aged 40 to 50 in good health and CMV-seropositive.

The CDR3 here is CASSQGTSGASYEQYF. CDR3 DNA sequence: TGCGCCAGCAGCCAAGGGACTAGCGGGGCCTCCTACGAGCAGTACTTC. The rearrangement links TRBV4-3 to TRBJ2-7, with 12 bases matching TRBD2. This CDR3 has 16 residues. The germline CDR1 and CDR2 sequences are LGHNA and YSLEER. Germline trimming cut 1 base from V and 0 bases from J; bases unmatched to any gene: 1.

The chain carries TRBV5-5 and TRBJ2-7, with 8 bases that match TRBD1. After removal of 6 bases from V and 4 bases from J, the junction contained 12 bases not matched to a gene. CDR3 length: 15 residues. Germline CDR1 SGHKS, CDR2 YYEKEE (reference sequence). The CDR3 DNA follows: TGTGCCAGCATCCAGGGTACAGGGGGATTATACGAGCAGTACTTC. Translating gives CASIQGTGGLYEQYF.

This clone occurred a few times. The rearrangement uses TRBV6-5 and TRBJ1-1; 7 bases agree with TRBD1. Trimming removed 6 bases from V and 1 base from J; junction bases left unmatched: 5. The CDR3 consists of 14 residues. The germline V gene has CDR1 MNHEY and CDR2 SVGAGI. CDR3: CASSRDRQNTEAFF. CDR3 in DNA: TGTGCCAGCAGCCGGGACAGACAGAACACTGAAGCTTTCTTT.

As to this clone: This CDR3 is also generated by other DNA sequences in the sample. The rearrangement joins TRBV9 to TRBJ2-3, with no clear D. Trimming removed 4 bases from V and 2 bases from J, with 8 bases in between. CDR1 is SGDLS and CDR2 is YYNGEE in the germline V gene. The CDR3 is made up of 13 amino acids. The CDR3 nucleotides are TGTGCCAGCAGCCCACAAATCACAGATACGCAGTATTTT. Amino acids: CASSPQITDTQYF.

The rearrangement links TRBV7-2 to TRBJ2-7; D might be TRBD2 (5 bases). Germline V gene sequence: CDR1 SGHTA, CDR2 FQGNSA. The CDR3 is 14 residues long. Trimming shortened V by 4 bases and J by 2 bases, and 12 bases separated the two germline ends. The CDR3 DNA reads as TGTGCCAGCAGCTCCTTCCTCGGGGCCTACGAGCAGTACTTC. Its protein product is CASSSFLGAYEQYF.

The V call is TRBV2, the J call TRBJ2-7, with D possibly TRBD2 on 5 matching bases. The V gene lost 6 bases and the J gene lost 4 bases, with 19 bases spanning the gap. The CDR3 spans 15 residues. In germline, CDR1 is SNHLY, CDR2 FYNNEI. CDR3 sequence: CASRGTREAKYEQYF. The CDR3 DNA sequence: TGTGCCAGCAGAGGAACCCGGGAAGCAAAATACGAGCAGTACTTC.

This clone has a handful of counts. The chain has TRBV30 and TRBJ1-6; D possibly corresponds to TRBD1 (6 bases). This CDR3 contains 15 residues. Trimming stripped 3 bases from V and 9 bases from J, with 18 bases between. Per germline, CDR1 GTSNPN and CDR2 SVGIG (reference sequence). The CDR3 DNA reads as TGTGCCTGGAGGGCAAAACAGGGTCGTCCTTCACCCCTCCACTTT. Translating gives CAWRAKQGRPSPLHF.

The chain links TRBV4-2 to TRBJ2-7, with D possibly TRBD1 on 5 matching bases. Germline V gene lookup returns CDR1 LGHNA and CDR2 YNFKEQ. Deletions cut 3 bases from V and 3 bases from J, with 12 bases between. This CDR3 is built from 14 residues. CDR3 protein: CASSQTLQGYEQYF. The DNA of the CDR3 is TGTGCCAGCAGCCAGACCCTCCAGGGCTACGAGCAGTACTTC.

The chain is built from TRBV25-1 and TRBJ1-1; 10 bases match TRBD1. The CDR3 extends over 14 amino acids. Losses at the gene ends were 4 bases for V and 6 bases for J; bases not matched to a gene: 5. The V gene's germline CDR1 is MGHDK and CDR2 SYGVNS. CDR3 sequence (DNA): TGTGCCAGCAGTGGACAGGGGGCTAGGGCTGAAGCTTTCTTT. The encoded protein is CASSGQGARAEAFF. Combining the CDR3 with reference TRBV25-1 and TRBJ1-1 gives the whole variable domain EADIYQTPRYLVIGTGKKITLECSQTMGHDKMYWYQQDPGMELHLIHYSYGVNSTEKGDLSSESTVSRIRTEHFPLTLESARPSHTSQYLCASSGQGARAEAFFGQGTRLTVV.

CDR3 protein: CASSDSLAGVQEQFF. The CDR3 DNA follows: TGTGCCAGCAGTGATAGCCTAGCTGGGGTTCAAGAGCAGTTCTTC. The chain recombines TRBV2 with TRBJ2-1; a possible D gene is TRBD2 (5 bases). V was clipped by 3 bases and J by 10 bases, with 19 bases between them. CDR3 length: 15 amino acids. Germline CDR1 is SNHLY and CDR2 is FYNNEI.

J is TRBJ1-5 and V is TRBV2, with D possibly being TRBD1 (6 bases). V dropped 5 bases and J dropped 5 bases, with 13 bases sitting between them. This CDR3 comprises 14 residues. Germline V gene lookup returns CDR1 SNHLY and CDR2 FYNNEI. The CDR3 reads CASSSQGPYQPQHF. In DNA, the CDR3 is TGTGCCAGCAGTTCCCAGGGGCCCTATCAGCCCCAGCATTTT. Looking up the rest from reference TRBV2 and TRBJ1-5 gives the full variable domain: EPEVTQTPSHQVTQMGQEVILRCVPISNHLYFYWYRQILGQKVEFLVSFYNNEISEKSEIFDDQFSVERPDGSNFTLKIRSTKLEDSAMYFCASSSQGPYQPQHFGDGTRLSIL.

The chain links TRBV19 to TRBJ2-7, with D perhaps matching TRBD2 (5 bases). V lost 5 bases, J lost 3 bases, and 14 bases lay in between. Germline assignment: CDR1 LNHDA and CDR2 SQIVND (reference sequence). The CDR3 covers 14 residues. CDR3 protein: CASSAGGEGYEQYF. DNA of the CDR3: TGTGCCAGTAGTGCGGGTGGCGAGGGCTACGAGCAGTACTTC.

The rearrangement joins TRBV5-3 to TRBJ2-7; the match to TRBD2 covers 7 bases. TRBV5-3 is an open reading frame, and its role is uncertain. The length of the CDR3 is 19 residues. Trimming took 2 bases from V and 5 from J; bases not matched to a gene: 22. CDR3 DNA: TGTGCCAGAAGCTTTTACCCTGGGAGGGGCCGCCCTGATTACCACGAGCAGTACTTC. Protein sequence: CARSFYPGRGRPDYHEQYF.

V gene TRBV7-9 combines with J gene TRBJ2-5; no firm D call. This CDR3 spans 14 amino acids. V lost 3 bases, J lost 2 bases, and 10 bases lay in between. Looked up from germline, CDR1 is SEHNR and CDR2 is FQNEAQ (reference sequence). This CDR3 is CASSFLRTQETQYF. Written as DNA, the CDR3 is TGTGCCAGCAGCTTTCTGCGTACTCAAGAGACCCAGTACTTC.

This chain joins TRBV29-1 and TRBJ2-1; TRBD1 aligns across 12 bases. Germline CDR1 SQVTM, CDR2 ANQGSEA. The V gene end was trimmed by 7 bases and the J gene end by 7 bases; junction bases not matched to a gene: 5. The CDR3 length is 13 residues. The CDR3 DNA follows: TGCAGCGCCGGGACAGGGGGCATTAATGAGCAGTTCTTC. This sequence encodes CSAGTGGINEQFF.

The chain is built from TRBV4-3 and TRBJ2-3; 12 bases map to TRBD2. V lost 2 bases to trimming and J lost 8 bases; unmatched junction nucleotides: 11. The CDR3 sequence is 17 residues long. Germline CDR1 reads LGHNA; CDR2 reads YSLEER. The CDR3 here is CASSQFQGLAGGGTQYF. CDR3 in DNA: TGCGCCAGCAGCCAATTCCAGGGACTAGCGGGCGGCGGTACGCAGTATTTT.

The V gene is TRBV4-3, the J gene TRBJ1-1, with D hard to call. The length of the CDR3 is 15 residues. The V end was cut by 0 bases, the J end by 6 bases, with 14 bases between. CDR1 and CDR2 from the germline V gene are LGHNA and YSLEER. In DNA, the CDR3 is TGCGCCAGCAGCCAAGAAACTCCCTGGGCTCCTGAAGCTTTCTTT. Its protein is CASSQETPWAPEAFF.

This sequence joins TRBV4-2 and TRBJ2-3, with D tentatively TRBD2 (5 bases). This CDR3 is built from 15 residues. CDR1 LGHNA and CDR2 YNFKEQ come from the germline V gene. Trimming took off 4 bases at V and 1 base at J, with 12 bases between the two ends. DNA for the CDR3: TGTGCCAGCAGCCCTGTTTCGAGGGGCACAGATACGCAGTATTTT. It encodes CASSPVSRGTDTQYF.

This sequence joins TRBV27 and TRBJ2-7; 8 bases are shared with TRBD1. The CDR3 length is 15 residues. Germline loops: CDR1 MNHEY, CDR2 SMNVEV (reference sequence). J lost 2 bases, V lost 0 bases, and 3 bases had no gene match. CDR3 DNA: TGTGCCAGCAGTTTATCTCCACAGGGGGCCTACGAGCAGTACTTC. Residues: CASSLSPQGAYEQYF.

The CDR3 DNA reads as TGTGCCAGCAGAGCAGGGGGCCGCAATCAGCCCCAGCATTTT. Its protein product is CASRAGGRNQPQHF. The chain is built from TRBV27 and TRBJ1-5; 8 nucleotides align to TRBD1. The CDR3 totals 14 residues. J was trimmed by 2 bases and V by 6 bases; bases with no gene match: 3. The germline gives CDR1 MNHEY, CDR2 SMNVEV (reference sequence).

The rearrangement joins TRBV7-9 to TRBJ2-1; 7 bases are shared with TRBD2. The CDR3 has 16 residues. Germline V gene data show CDR1 as SEHNR and CDR2 as FQNEAQ (reference sequence). The trim removed 5 bases at V and 4 bases at J, leaving 11 bases unmatched. CDR3: CASSKNKRGAYNEQFF. The CDR3 DNA sequence: TGTGCCAGCAGCAAAAATAAGCGGGGTGCTTACAATGAGCAGTTCTTC.

This clone was detected once. The chain links TRBV11-2 to TRBJ1-1; weak D call: TRBD1 (6 bases). V lost 5 bases, J lost 0 bases, and 13 bases lay in between. The CDR3 loop spans 15 amino acids. Germline loops: CDR1 SGHAT, CDR2 FQNNGV. Here the CDR3 DNA reads TGTGCCAGCAGCCCCCGACAGGTCATGAACACTGAAGCTTTCTTT. Protein sequence: CASSPRQVMNTEAFF.

V is TRBV7-3 and J is TRBJ1-1; 9 bases are shared with TRBD1. Germline V gives CDR1 SGHTA, CDR2 FQGTGA. Trimming cost V 4 bases and J 5 bases; bases outside gene matches: 2. The CDR3 consists of 13 residues. In nucleotides, the CDR3 is TGTGCCAGCAGCTACGGACAGGGGACTGAAGCTTTCTTT. Translation gives CASSYGQGTEAFF.

The CDR3 reads CASRRQGAHEQYF. The CDR3 DNA reads TGTGCCAGCAGGAGACAGGGGGCCCACGAGCAGTACTTC. The chain employs TRBV6-5 and TRBJ2-7; TRBD1 matches at 10 bases. Germline trimming cut 6 bases from V and 5 bases from J; bases unmatched to any gene: 4. The CDR3 is 13 amino acids. The germline CDR1 and CDR2 sequences are MNHEY and SVGAGI.

The chain carries TRBV4-3 and TRBJ1-5, with 10 bases matching TRBD1. V shed 2 bases and J 7 bases; nucleotides not matched to a gene: 5. The CDR3 contains 15 residues. Germline-derived CDR1 and CDR2 are LGHNA and YSLEER. The CDR3 DNA reads TGCGCCAGCAGCCAACGACAGGGGGCGAACCAGCCCCAGCATTTT. Its translation: CASSQRQGANQPQHF.

Only one count was recorded for this clone. The rearrangement links TRBV18 to TRBJ2-3, with no clear D. The CDR3 contains 14 residues. Trimming pared 7 bases from V and 8 bases from J, leaving 19 bases between. Germline CDR1 KGHSH, CDR2 LQKENI. The CDR3 spells CASFDSNGVVTQYF. CDR3 DNA: TGTGCCAGCTTCGACTCAAACGGAGTAGTTACGCAGTATTTT.

This chain links TRBV7-6 with TRBJ2-7, with 10 bases fitting TRBD1. The germline V gene has CDR1 SGHVS and CDR2 FNYEAQ. This CDR3 is 13 amino acids long. V trimming: 5 bases; J trimming: 4 bases; junction bases outside the gene matches: 2. The CDR3 here is CASSRTGGYEQYF. The CDR3 coding sequence is TGTGCCAGCAGCCGGACAGGGGGATACGAGCAGTACTTC.